This T cell receptor (beta chain) was sequenced during a study of cytomegalovirus exposure and HLA in healthy donors. Study in general: Unique TCRs numbering about 87 million, obtained from HLA-typed donors, made up an early data release. General study results and limits: Analysis was performed later, and it showed HLA-associated TCR beta chains to be more clonally expanded than equally common others.

The PCR had 60 Vbeta and 13 Jbeta primers. Assay: immunoSEQ multiplex PCR; the TCRdb copy retains only in-frame clones and omits some. The data hold 180,000 or so clones, with 70% to 80% observed a single time. Per the germline V gene, CDR1 is MDHEN and CDR2 is SYDVKM. CDR3 length equals 13 residues. V lost 8 bases and J lost 4; bases outside the gene matches: 2. A word on this clone: Its antigen is unknown.

The chain recombines TRBV28 with TRBJ2-3; 11 bases are a match to TRBD1. The sample comprised PBMCs. The receptor comes from a male donor in good health and CMV-seronegative. CDR3 region: CASGGQGADTQYF. CDR3 nucleotides: TGTGCCAGCGGGGGACAGGGGGCAGATACGCAGTATTTT.